These T cell receptor beta chains were read from a single sample in a study of OX40 agonist ivuxolimab in advanced cancers. Repertoires were generated with immunoSEQ multiplex PCR, while TCRdb's copy carries only in-frame clones and drops some. This sample carries more than 45,000 clones, over 65% of them seen once, and the ten largest clones take around 2%. The source was CD4+ or CD8+ T cells sorted from blood, collected in a trial of the OX40 agonist ivuxolimab. The receptors were gathered from an adult with an advanced solid tumor such as melanoma, head and neck, liver or kidney cancer. Both conserved end residues are trimmed from each CDR3.

v_call cdr3_aa
TRBV13 ASGIGPRNTEAF
TRBV29-1 SVGGQGYNEQF
TRBV27 ASSLSPQGGEQY
TRBV5-5 ASSWAGALFSGANVLT
TRBV15 ATSRSGSDRNQETQY
TRBV5-1 ASSLTPGAAQETQY
TRBV5-1 ASSYLQASGLYNEQF
TRBV5-1 ASSLELAGGPGEQF
TRBV5-4 ASSARQGAGETQY
TRBV7-3 ASSLSGGIDTQY
TRBV30 AWSSVGSPLH
TRBV10-3 AISEGRRGTDTQY
TRBV5-1 ASSSTGQVPNYGYT
TRBV10-1 ASSESLLGIQF
TRBV10-3 AISESLAGLAGGIEQY
TRBV5-1 ASSLEGTTYEQY
TRBV11-3 ASSLRGERYTQY
TRBV5-1 ASSLERLAGRGYEQF
TRBV4-1 ASSQPMGETQY
TRBV6-6 ASSPVRAGEQF
TRBV21-1 ASSKSASGPSNNEQF
TRBV30 AWRPGQVNYGYT
TRBV19 ASSIPRFSNQPQH
TRBV6-1 ASSEGSRGDTRRNTIY
TRBV29-1 SVGTSREQY
TRBV5-1 ASSLEPLYGNTIY
TRBV4-1 ASSQEKSEDTQY
TRBV7-3 ASSPPNYGYT